This T cell receptor beta chain was sequenced for a study of Ad26.COV2.S vaccination and SARS-CoV-2 variants. A note on this clone: Its antigen is undetermined.

Germline CDR1 reads SEHNR; CDR2 reads FQNEAQ (reference sequence). V was clipped by 4 bases and J by 6 bases; unmatched bases: 11. The CDR3 extends over 16 amino acids. Treatment defined: over 15 received Ad26.COV2.S at low or high dose, single or two shots; 5 received placebo; per-sample allocation not given. Sampling took place 63 days after the first vaccine or placebo injection. Donation was by an adult aged 18-55 years who was in Boston. Study-level points and caveats: After vaccination, reports described spike-specific CD8+ and CD4+ T cell responses as showing substantial breadth. Vaccinees displayed broader spike-specific TCR repertoires than placebo recipients.

Sequenced by immunoSEQ multiplex PCR; TCRdb stores in-frame clones only, minus some. The data contain around 340,000 clones, 75% to 90% of them singletons. The sample here was peripheral blood, taken in a trial of Ad26.COV2.S vaccine versus placebo. The J gene is TRBJ2-1, the V gene TRBV7-9; 8 bases agree with TRBD2. The TCR sequence derives from a person aged 18-65 years who received the Ad26.COV2.S COVID-19 vaccine or a placebo. This CDR3 is CASSSPGTSRGNEQFF. CDR3 in DNA: TGTGCCAGCAGCTCTCCCGGGACTAGTCGTGGCAATGAGCAGTTCTTC.